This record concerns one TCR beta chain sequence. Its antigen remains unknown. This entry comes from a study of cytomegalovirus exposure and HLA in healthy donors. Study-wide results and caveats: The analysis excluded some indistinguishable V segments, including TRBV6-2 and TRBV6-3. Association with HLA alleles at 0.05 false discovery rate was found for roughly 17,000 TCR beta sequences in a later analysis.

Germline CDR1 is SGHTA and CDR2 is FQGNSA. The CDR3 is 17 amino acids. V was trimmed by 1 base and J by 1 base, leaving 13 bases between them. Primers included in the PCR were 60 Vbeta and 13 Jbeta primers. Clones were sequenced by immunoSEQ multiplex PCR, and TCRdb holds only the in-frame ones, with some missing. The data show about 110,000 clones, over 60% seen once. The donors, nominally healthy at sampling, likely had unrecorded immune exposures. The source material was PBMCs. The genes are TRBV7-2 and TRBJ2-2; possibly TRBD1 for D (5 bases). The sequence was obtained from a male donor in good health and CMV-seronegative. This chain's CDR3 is CASSLEVTAQNTGELFF. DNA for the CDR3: TGTGCCAGCAGCTTAGAGGTGACAGCCCAGAACACCGGGGAGCTGTTTTTT. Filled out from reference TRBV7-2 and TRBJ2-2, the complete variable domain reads GAGVSQSPSNKVTEKGKDVELRCDPISGHTALYWYRQSLGQGLEFLIYFQGNSAPDKSGLPSDRFSAERTGGSVSTLTIQRTQQEDSAVYLCASSLEVTAQNTGELFFGEGSRLTVL.